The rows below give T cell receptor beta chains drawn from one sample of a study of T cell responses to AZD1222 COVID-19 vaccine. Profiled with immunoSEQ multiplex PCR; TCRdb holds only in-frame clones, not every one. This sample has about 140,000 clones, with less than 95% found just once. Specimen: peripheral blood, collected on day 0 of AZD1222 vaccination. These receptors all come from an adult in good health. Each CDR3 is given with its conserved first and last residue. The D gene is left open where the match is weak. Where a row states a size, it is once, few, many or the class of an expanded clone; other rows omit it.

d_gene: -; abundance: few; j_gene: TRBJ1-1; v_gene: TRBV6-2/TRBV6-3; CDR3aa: CASSYEGPIGGAFF; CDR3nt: TGTGCCAGCAGTTACGAGGGGCCCATCGGTGGGGCTTTCTTT
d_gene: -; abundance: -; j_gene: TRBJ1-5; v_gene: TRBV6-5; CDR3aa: CASSSWGNQPQHF; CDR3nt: TGTGCCAGCAGCTCCTGGGGGAATCAGCCCCAGCATTTT
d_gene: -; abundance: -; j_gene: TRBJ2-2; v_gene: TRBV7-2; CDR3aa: CASSFYTGELFF; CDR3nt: TGTGCCAGCAGCTTTTACACCGGGGAGCTGTTTTTT
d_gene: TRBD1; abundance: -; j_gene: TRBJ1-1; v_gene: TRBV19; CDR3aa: CASSIEGRGQFTEAFF; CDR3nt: TGTGCCAGTAGTATAGAGGGCAGGGGGCAGTTCACTGAAGCTTTCTTT
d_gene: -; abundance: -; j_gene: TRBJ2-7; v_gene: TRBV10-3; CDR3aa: CAISDQGRVSGEQYF; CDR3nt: TGTGCCATCAGTGACCAGGGGCGCGTTTCGGGCGAGCAGTACTTC
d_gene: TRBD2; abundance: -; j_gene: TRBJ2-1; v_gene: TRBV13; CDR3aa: CASSFRSGRSFNEQFF; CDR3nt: TGTGCCAGCAGCTTCCGTAGCGGGAGGAGTTTTAATGAGCAGTTCTTC
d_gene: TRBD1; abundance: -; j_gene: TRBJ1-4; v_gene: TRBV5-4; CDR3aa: CASSRSGQGRNEKLFF; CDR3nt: TGTGCCAGCAGCCGATCAGGACAGGGCCGTAATGAAAAACTGTTTTTT
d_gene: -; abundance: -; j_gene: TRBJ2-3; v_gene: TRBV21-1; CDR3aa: CASRVGPDTRTDTQYF; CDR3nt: TGTGCCAGCAGGGTGGGGCCTGACACGCGCACAGATACGCAGTATTTT
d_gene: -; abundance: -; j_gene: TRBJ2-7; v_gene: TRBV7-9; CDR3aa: CASSPVLGSYEQYF; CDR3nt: TGTGCCAGCAGCCCCGTCCTAGGGTCCTACGAGCAGTACTTC
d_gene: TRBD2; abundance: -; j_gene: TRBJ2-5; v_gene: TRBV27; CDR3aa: CASSFSGRRQETQYF; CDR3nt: TGTGCCAGCAGTTTCAGCGGGAGGCGCCAAGAGACCCAGTACTTC
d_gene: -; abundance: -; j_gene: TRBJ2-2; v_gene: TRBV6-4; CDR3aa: CASSDSEEAGELFF; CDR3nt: TGTGCCAGCAGTGACTCCGAGGAAGCCGGGGAGCTGTTTTTT
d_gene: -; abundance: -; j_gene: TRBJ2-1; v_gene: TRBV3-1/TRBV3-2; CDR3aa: CASSQPPNYSYNEQFF; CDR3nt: TGTGCCAGCAGCCAACCCCCGAACTACTCCTACAATGAGCAGTTCTTC
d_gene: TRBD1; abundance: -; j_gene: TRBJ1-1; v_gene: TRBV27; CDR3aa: CASSLRTGVEAFF; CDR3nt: TGTGCCAGCAGTTTGCGGACAGGGGTGGAAGCTTTCTTT
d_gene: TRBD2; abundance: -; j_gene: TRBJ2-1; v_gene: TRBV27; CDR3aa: CASTQGTSGFNEQFF; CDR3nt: TGTGCCAGTACTCAAGGGACTAGCGGTTTCAATGAGCAGTTCTTC